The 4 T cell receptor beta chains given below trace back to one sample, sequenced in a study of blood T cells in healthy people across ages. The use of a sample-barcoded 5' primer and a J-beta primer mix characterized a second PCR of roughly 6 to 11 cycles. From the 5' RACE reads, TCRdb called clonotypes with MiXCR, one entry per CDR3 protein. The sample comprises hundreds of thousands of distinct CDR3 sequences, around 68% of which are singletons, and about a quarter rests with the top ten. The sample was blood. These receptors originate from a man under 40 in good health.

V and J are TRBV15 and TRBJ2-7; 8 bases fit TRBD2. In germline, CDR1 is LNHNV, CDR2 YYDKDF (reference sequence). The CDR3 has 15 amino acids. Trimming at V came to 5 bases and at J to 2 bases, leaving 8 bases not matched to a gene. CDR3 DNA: TGTGCCACCAGCGTGAGCGGGGGCCTTCCCTACGAGCAGTACTTC. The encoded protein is CATSVSGGLPYEQYF.

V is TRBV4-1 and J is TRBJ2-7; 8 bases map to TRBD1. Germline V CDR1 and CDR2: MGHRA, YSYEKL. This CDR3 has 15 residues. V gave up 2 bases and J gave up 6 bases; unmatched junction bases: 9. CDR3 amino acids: CASSQQGATRGEQYF. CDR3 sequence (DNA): TGCGCCAGCAGCCAACAGGGGGCCACCCGGGGCGAGCAGTACTTC.

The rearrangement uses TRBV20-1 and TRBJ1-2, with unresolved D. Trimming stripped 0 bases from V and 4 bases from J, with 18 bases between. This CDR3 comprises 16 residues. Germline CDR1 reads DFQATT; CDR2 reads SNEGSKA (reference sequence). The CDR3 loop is CSARDNGGPRIYGYTF. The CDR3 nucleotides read TGCAGTGCTAGAGATAATGGTGGACCCAGGATCTATGGCTACACCTTC.

The CDR3 DNA reads TGTGCCACCAGTGATCGAGACAGGGACAACGAGCAGTACTTC. Translating it yields CATSDRDRDNEQYF. The V call is TRBV24-1, the J call TRBJ2-7, with TRBD1 matching 7 bases. The ends lost 3 bases at V and 5 bases at J; junction bases unmatched: 6. Germline CDR1 is KGHDR and CDR2 is SFDVKD. The CDR3 runs 14 residues.